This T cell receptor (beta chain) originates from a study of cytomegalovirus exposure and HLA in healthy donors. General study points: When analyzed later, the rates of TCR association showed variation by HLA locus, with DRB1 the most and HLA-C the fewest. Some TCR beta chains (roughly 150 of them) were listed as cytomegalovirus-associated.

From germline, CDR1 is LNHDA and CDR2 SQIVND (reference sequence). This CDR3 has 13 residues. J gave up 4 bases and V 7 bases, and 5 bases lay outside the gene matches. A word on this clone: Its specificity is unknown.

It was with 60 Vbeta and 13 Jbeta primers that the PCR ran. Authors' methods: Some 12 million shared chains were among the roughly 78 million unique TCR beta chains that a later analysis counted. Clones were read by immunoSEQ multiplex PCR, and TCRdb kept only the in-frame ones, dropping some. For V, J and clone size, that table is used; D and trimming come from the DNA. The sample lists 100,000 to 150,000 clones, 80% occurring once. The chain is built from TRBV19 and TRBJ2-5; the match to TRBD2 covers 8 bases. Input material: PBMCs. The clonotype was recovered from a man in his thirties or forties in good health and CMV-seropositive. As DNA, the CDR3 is TGTGCCAGTACTTATAGCGGGGCAGAGACCCAGTACTTC. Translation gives CASTYSGAETQYF.